The 28 T cell receptor beta chains in this list originate from one sample, sequenced in a study of post-analysis software for immune sequencing data. Antigens for these TCRs are unknown. Unique molecular identifiers were carried by the TCR beta cDNA libraries. MiXCR was run by TCRdb on the PCR reads, yielding one entry per CDR3 protein. Of approximately 260,000 distinct CDR3 sequences in the sample, 30% to 45% were seen once. Study results and caveats: Relative to controls, patients had about 5 TRBV segments at higher frequency, with TRBV5-6, TRBV5-1 and TRBV20-1 among these.

Sequencing was done on a sample of blood. These receptors were taken from a girl aged 10 to 17 with multiple sclerosis.

The chain uses TRBV6-5 and TRBJ2-5; D is ambiguous. CDR3 length: 14 residues. With 5 bases removed from V and 0 bases from J, the gap between germline ends came to 10 bases. Germline V gene data show CDR1 as MNHEY and CDR2 as SVGAGI. In DNA, the CDR3 is TGTGCCAGCAGTCAGGACGTGTACCAAGAGACCCAGTACTTC. Translation: CASSQDVYQETQYF.

The chain couples TRBV28 to TRBJ2-1; TRBD1 might be the D (6 bases). Germline CDR1 reads MDHEN; CDR2 reads SYDVKM. V dropped 4 bases and J dropped 6 bases, with 16 bases sitting between them. The CDR3 length is 15 residues. DNA of the CDR3: TGTGCCAGCAGTTCCGGGGCCCTAGGGGGCAATGAGCAGTTCTTC. Translating gives CASSSGALGGNEQFF.

This clonotype was seen many times. DNA for the CDR3: TGCAGTGCCCTTGGACAGGGGTGGGGGAACGAGCAGTACTTC. Amino acid sequence: CSALGQGWGNEQYF. V gene TRBV20-1 combines with J gene TRBJ2-7, with 9 positions matching TRBD1. Looked up from germline, CDR1 is DFQATT and CDR2 is SNEGSKA (reference sequence). The CDR3 has 14 amino acids. Trimming at V came to 6 bases and at J to 5 bases, leaving 11 bases not matched to a gene.

In its sample, this clonotype was seen once. The genes are TRBV5-6 and TRBJ2-5; 10 nucleotides line up with TRBD2. Germline CDR1 is SGHDT and CDR2 is YYEEEE. Losses at the gene ends were 3 bases for V and 4 bases for J; bases not matched to a gene: 9. The CDR3 has 16 residues. The CDR3 DNA sequence: TGTGCCAGCAGCTCCTATTCGAGCGGGAGGGGAGAGACCCAGTACTTC. This gives the protein CASSSYSSGRGETQYF. The whole variable domain, remainder taken from reference TRBV5-6 and TRBJ2-5, is DAGVTQSPTHLIKTRGQQVTLRCSPKSGHDTVSWYQQALGQGPQFIFQYYEEEERQRGNFPDRFSGHQFPNYSSELNVNALLLGDSALYLCASSSYSSGRGETQYFGPGTRLLVL.

At least ten counts were recorded for this clonotype. This sequence joins TRBV5-1 and TRBJ2-1; 14 bases match TRBD2. Germline CDR1 and CDR2: SGHRS and YFSETQ. The CDR3 totals 16 residues. After removal of 0 bases from V and 7 bases from J, the junction contained 3 bases not matched to a gene. CDR3 sequence reads: CASSLATSGRGNEQFF. CDR3 coding DNA: TGCGCCAGCAGCTTGGCGACTAGCGGGAGGGGGAATGAGCAGTTCTTC. Based on the CDR3 plus reference TRBV5-1 and TRBJ2-1, the full variable domain is KAGVTQTPRYLIKTRGQQVTLSCSPISGHRSVSWYQQTPGQGLQFLFEYFSETQRNKGNFPGRFSGRQFSNSRSEMNVSTLELGDSALYLCASSLATSGRGNEQFFGPGTRLTVL.

The table lists this clonotype with many counts. This chain uses TRBV20-1 with TRBJ2-1, with 7 positions matching TRBD2. Germline loops: CDR1 DFQATT, CDR2 SNEGSKA (reference sequence). CDR3 length equals 16 residues. After removal of 6 bases from V and 0 bases from J, the junction contained 11 bases not matched to a gene. Here the CDR3 reads CSAPIQRGLSYNEQFF. CDR3 DNA sequence: TGCAGTGCCCCCATCCAGCGGGGCCTCTCCTACAATGAGCAGTTCTTC.

This clonotype was seen at least ten times. The chain employs TRBV18 and TRBJ1-2, with D perhaps matching TRBD1 (5 bases). V was cut by 5 bases and J by 4 bases, with 14 bases left in between. This CDR3 has 14 residues. Germline V lookup: CDR1 KGHSH, CDR2 LQKENI. CDR3 nucleotide sequence: TGTGCCAGCTCATCGGGACGGACCTCCTATGGCTACACCTTC. Translation: CASSSGRTSYGYTF.

The rearrangement joins TRBV2 to TRBJ2-5; D is possibly TRBD2 (5 bases). The J call may not be correct, given that the DNA end is closer to TRBJ2-1. Germline-derived CDR1 and CDR2 are SNHLY and FYNNEI. The CDR3 extends over 13 amino acids. Written as DNA, the CDR3 is TGTGCCAGCATCGAGGGTCTTCAAGAGACCCAGTTCTTC. Its protein product is CASIEGLQETQFF.

This clonotype came up many times. The J gene is TRBJ1-2, the V gene TRBV18; tentatively, D is TRBD1 (5 bases). Trimming removed 3 bases from V and 8 bases from J, with 13 bases in between. The CDR3 is 13 amino acids. Germline V lookup: CDR1 KGHSH, CDR2 LQKENI. The CDR3 DNA follows: TGTGCCAGCTCACCCTCGGACACGAGGGGCTACACCTTC. Translation gives CASSPSDTRGYTF.

The chain carries TRBV7-9 and TRBJ2-1; TRBD2 matches at 7 bases. The J call is uncertain, as TRBJ2-7 better fits the DNA end. The CDR3 is made up of 16 amino acids. Germline values: CDR1 SEHNR, CDR2 FQNEAQ (reference sequence). CDR3 in amino acids: CATDSLAVDSYNGQYF. CDR3 nucleotide sequence: TGTGCCACCGACTCTCTAGCGGTGGACTCCTACAATGGGCAGTACTTC.

To note about this clonotype: A much larger clone lies a single base off, so this may be a read error. J is TRBJ2-5 and V is TRBV13; either TRBD1 or TRBD2 may supply D (5 bases each). The J call may be wrong; the DNA end is better matched by TRBJ2-7. CDR1 is PRHDT, CDR2 FYEKMQ, per germline (reference sequence). The CDR3 has 12 amino acids. The CDR3 is CASSWLGDEQYF. The CDR3 DNA reads TGTGCCAGCAGCTGGCTGGGGGACGAGCAGTACTTC.

In this sample, this clonotype turned up a few times. This sequence may be a read error, since a much larger clone differs from it by one base. V and J are TRBV3-1 and TRBJ2-3; D is unclear. CDR1 is LGHDT and CDR2 is YNNKEL in the germline V gene (reference sequence). The CDR3 totals 13 residues. The V end was cut by 0 bases, the J end by 7 bases, with 8 bases between. The CDR3 DNA reads as TGTGCCAGCAGCCAAGATAGAGGAAATACGCAGTATTTT. It is translated as CASSQDRGNTQYF.

The chain couples TRBV20-1 to TRBJ1-1, with D perhaps matching TRBD1 (6 bases). V shed 0 bases and J shed 4 bases, with 12 bases lying between them. CDR1 and CDR2 (germline): DFQATT, SNEGSKA (reference sequence). The CDR3 contains 14 residues. CDR3 region: CSARDSQGSTEAFF. The DNA for the CDR3 is TGCAGTGCTAGAGATTCCCAGGGGAGCACTGAAGCTTTCTTT.

The rearrangement joins TRBV7-3 to TRBJ1-1; D uncertain. Trimming pared 1 base from V and 1 base from J, leaving 7 bases between. From germline, CDR1 is SGHTA and CDR2 FQGTGA. This CDR3 is 14 amino acids long. CDR3 amino acids: CASSLIDGNTEAFF. The CDR3, as DNA: TGTGCCAGCAGCTTAATCGACGGGAACACTGAAGCTTTCTTT.

This chain joins TRBV12-3 or TRBV12-4 and TRBJ2-7; D perhaps matches TRBD1 (5 bases). The V and J ends lost 4 bases and 4 bases respectively, with 11 bases between them. The length of the CDR3 is 13 residues. The CDR3 loop reads CASSSGHRYEQYF. For the CDR3, the DNA is TGTGCCAGCAGTTCTGGACACCGATACGAGCAGTACTTC.

This clonotype was recorded at least ten times. V is TRBV6-6 and J is TRBJ1-5, with a possible D match to TRBD1 (5 bases). CDR1 and CDR2 (germline): MNHNY, SVGAGI (reference sequence). The CDR3 is 14 residues long. The V gene lost 10 bases and the J gene lost 5 bases, with 18 bases spanning the gap. The CDR3 loop is CATSTGEKYQPQHF. Written as DNA, the CDR3 is TGTGCCACATCAACGGGGGAAAAATATCAGCCCCAGCATTTT.

In its sample, this clonotype was seen many times. The chain combines TRBV7-9 with TRBJ2-5, with D possibly TRBD2 on 7 matching bases. Trimming cost V 0 bases and J 2 bases, with 13 bases left between them. The CDR3 totals 16 residues. Per the germline V gene, CDR1 is SEHNR and CDR2 is FQNEAQ (reference sequence). This CDR3 is CASSLAGGGLQETQYF. The CDR3 region has the DNA TGTGCCAGCAGCTTAGCAGGAGGGGGACTACAAGAGACCCAGTACTTC.

V and J are TRBV28 and TRBJ2-7; no clear D gene. Looked up from germline, CDR1 is MDHEN and CDR2 is SYDVKM. Trimming stripped 6 bases from V and 3 bases from J, with 9 bases between. CDR3 length: 12 amino acids. CDR3 amino acids: CASSLYNYEQYF. The CDR3 DNA sequence: TGTGCCAGCAGCCTCTACAACTACGAGCAGTACTTC.

The chain carries TRBV28 and TRBJ2-1, with D perhaps matching TRBD1 (6 bases). The CDR3 runs 13 residues. Germline V CDR1 and CDR2: MDHEN, SYDVKM. Trimming took 8 bases from V and 8 from J, leaving 16 bases between them. CDR3 sequence: CASGSLQGDEQFF. The DNA of the CDR3 is TGTGCCAGCGGTTCCCTACAGGGAGATGAGCAGTTCTTC.

This clonotype was recorded a few times. This clone may be a read error of a much larger clone one base away. This chain joins TRBV29-1 and TRBJ2-1, with D perhaps matching TRBD2 (6 bases). Germline loops: CDR1 SQVTM, CDR2 ANQGSEA. V lost 0 bases and J lost 11, with 20 bases in between. The CDR3 runs 15 residues. Here the CDR3 reads CSVEDNRGKGWQQFF. The CDR3 DNA reads as TGCAGCGTTGAAGATAACCGCGGGAAGGGGTGGCAGCAGTTCTTC.

The table lists this clonotype with many counts. The DNA of the CDR3 is TGCGCCAGCAGCCTATCGACAGGGGGCGAGCAGTACTTC. Its translation: CASSLSTGGEQYF. The J gene is TRBJ2-7, the V gene TRBV4-1, with TRBD1 identical over 9 bases. The ends lost 4 bases at V and 6 bases at J; junction bases unmatched: 4. Germline loops: CDR1 MGHRA, CDR2 YSYEKL. This CDR3 contains 13 residues.

This clonotype was observed many times. J is TRBJ2-1 and V is TRBV6-4, with TRBD2 identical over 11 bases. With 3 bases clipped from V and 8 bases from J, the junction kept 6 bases outside the gene matches. Germline V gene sequence: CDR1 MRHNA, CDR2 SNTAGT. The CDR3 extends over 15 amino acids. The DNA for the CDR3 is TGTGCCAGCAGTGATTTAGCGGGAGGGAGCGATGAGCAGTTCTTC. Its translation: CASSDLAGGSDEQFF.

This clonotype was picked up many times. V usage is TRBV7-8 and J usage is TRBJ2-5; 10 bases line up with TRBD1. CDR1 and CDR2 (germline): SGHVS, FQNEAQ. The CDR3 has 15 residues. Trimming cost V 5 bases and J 6 bases; bases outside gene matches: 9. The CDR3 reads CASSPPTGGLKTQYF. In DNA, the CDR3 is TGTGCCAGCAGCCCCCCGACAGGGGGCCTAAAGACCCAGTACTTC. The full variable domain, rest sourced from reference TRBV7-8 and TRBJ2-5, is GAGVSQSPRYKVAKRGQDVALRCDPISGHVSLFWYQQALGQGPEFLTYFQNEAQLDKSGLPSDRFFAERPEGSVSTLKIQRTQQEDSAVYLCASSPPTGGLKTQYFGPGTRLLVL.

The V gene is TRBV25-1, the J gene TRBJ1-3; unclear D gene. The CDR3 has 16 residues. V lost 1 base, J lost 3 bases, and 13 bases lay in between. Germline lookup yields CDR1 MGHDK and CDR2 SYGVNS. CDR3 DNA sequence: TGTGCCAGCAGTGAATGGCAGGCCGGGCGTGGAAACACCATATATTTT. Protein product: CASSEWQAGRGNTIYF.

The chain employs TRBV5-1 and TRBJ2-1, with D perhaps TRBD1 (6 bases). Germline CDR1 reads SGHRS; CDR2 reads YFSETQ. V lost 7 bases and J lost 2, with 19 bases in between. The CDR3 spans 16 residues. This chain's CDR3 is CASSPGVGGPYNEQFF. CDR3 coding DNA: TGCGCCAGCTCCCCAGGGGTCGGAGGCCCCTACAATGAGCAGTTCTTC.

This clonotype is medium-sized within its sample. CDR3 amino acids: CATSRDLRHEQFF. Written as DNA, the CDR3 is TGTGCCACCAGCAGGGACCTGCGCCATGAGCAGTTCTTC. The rearrangement links TRBV15 to TRBJ2-1; D is uncertain. Germline-derived CDR1 and CDR2 are LNHNV and YYDKDF (reference sequence). This CDR3 spans 13 amino acids. Trimming left V 3 bases short and J 8 bases short, with 11 bases between.

The CDR3 protein is CASGTGTGVDEQYF. For the CDR3, the DNA is TGCGCCAGCGGGACCGGGACCGGGGTGGATGAGCAGTACTTC. The chain combines TRBV5-1 with TRBJ2-5, with D perhaps assigned TRBD1 or TRBD2 (5 bases each). The CDR3 length is 14 residues. CDR1 SGHRS and CDR2 YFSETQ come from the germline V gene. V was clipped by 7 bases and J by 11 bases, with 24 bases between them.

The chain links TRBV10-3 to TRBJ2-5; D remains ambiguous. Matching the DNA end better, TRBJ2-7 makes the J call doubtful. CDR3 length equals 16 residues. CDR1 ENHRY and CDR2 SYGVKD come from the germline V gene. CDR3 loop: CAISGRQTLVGDEQYF. CDR3 nucleotide sequence: TGTGCCATCAGTGGACGGCAGACCCTTGTAGGAGACGAGCAGTACTTC.